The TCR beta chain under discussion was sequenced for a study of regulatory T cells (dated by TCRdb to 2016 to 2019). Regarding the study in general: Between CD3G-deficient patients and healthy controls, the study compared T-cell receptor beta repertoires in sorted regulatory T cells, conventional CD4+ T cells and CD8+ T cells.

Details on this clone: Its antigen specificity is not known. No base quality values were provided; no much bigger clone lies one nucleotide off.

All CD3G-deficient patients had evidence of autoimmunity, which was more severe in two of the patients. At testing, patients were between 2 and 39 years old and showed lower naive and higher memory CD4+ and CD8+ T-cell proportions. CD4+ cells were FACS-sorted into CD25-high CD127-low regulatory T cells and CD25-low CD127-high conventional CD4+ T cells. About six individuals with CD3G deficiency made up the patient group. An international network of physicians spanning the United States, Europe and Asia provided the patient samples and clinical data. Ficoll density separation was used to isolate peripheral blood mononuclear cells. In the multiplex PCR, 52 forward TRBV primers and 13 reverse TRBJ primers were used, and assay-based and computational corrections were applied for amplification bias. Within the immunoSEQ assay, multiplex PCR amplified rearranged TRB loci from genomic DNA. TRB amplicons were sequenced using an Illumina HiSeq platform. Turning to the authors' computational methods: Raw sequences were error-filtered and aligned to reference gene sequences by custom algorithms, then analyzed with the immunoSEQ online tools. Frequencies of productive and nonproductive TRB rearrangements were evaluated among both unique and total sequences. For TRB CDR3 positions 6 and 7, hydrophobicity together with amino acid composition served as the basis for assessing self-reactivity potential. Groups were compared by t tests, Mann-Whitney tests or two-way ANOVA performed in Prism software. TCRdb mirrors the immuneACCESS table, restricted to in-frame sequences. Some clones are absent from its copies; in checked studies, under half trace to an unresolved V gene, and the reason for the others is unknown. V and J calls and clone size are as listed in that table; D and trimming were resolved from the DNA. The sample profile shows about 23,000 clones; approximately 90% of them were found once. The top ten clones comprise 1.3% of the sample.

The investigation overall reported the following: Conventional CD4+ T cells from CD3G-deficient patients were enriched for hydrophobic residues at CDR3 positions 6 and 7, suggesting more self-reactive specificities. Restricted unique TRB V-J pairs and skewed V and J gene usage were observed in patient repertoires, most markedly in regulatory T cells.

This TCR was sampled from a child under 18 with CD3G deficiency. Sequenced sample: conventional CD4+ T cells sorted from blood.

The DNA reads TGTGCCATCAGTGAGTGGGTCACAGATACGCAGTATTTT. This yields the protein CAISEWVTDTQYF. The chain is made from TRBV10-3 and TRBJ2-3; no D gene call is confident. The germline V gene provides CDR1 ENHRY and CDR2 SYGVKD. The V end loses 1 base and the J end loses 2 bases, and a stretch of 4 bases separates them. From its cysteine to its phenylalanine, the CDR3 spans 13 amino acids. Only the CDR3 part of the read is kept: 39 bases, read in frame from the first base.